Presented here are 10 T cell receptor beta chains from one specimen sequenced in a study of T cells after yellow fever vaccination. MiXCR, applied by TCRdb to the 5' RACE reads, yields one record per CDR3 protein. The sample records 150,000 to 200,000 distinct CDR3 sequences, approximately 9.7% being singletons. Sequencing used CD8+ T cells sorted from PBMCs, obtained 45 days after the yellow fever booster vaccination. Receptors were obtained from a man aged 18 to 35 who received the YFV17D yellow fever vaccine.

CDR3 nucleotides: TGTGCCACCCTCACCGGGGAGGACGGGACCCAGTACTTC. The encoded protein is CATLTGEDGTQYF. The chain recombines TRBV15 with TRBJ2-5; the D gene is possibly TRBD2 (6 bases). Trimming took 8 bases from V and 7 from J, leaving 17 bases between them. This CDR3 is built from 13 residues. Per the germline V gene, CDR1 is LNHNV and CDR2 is YYDKDF (reference sequence).

This clonotype was recorded a few times. The chain has TRBV6-5 and TRBJ1-1; perhaps TRBD1 as D (6 bases). The CDR3 is 14 residues long. CDR1 is MNHEY and CDR2 is SVGAGI in the germline V gene. V shed 2 bases and J shed 4 bases, with 11 bases lying between them. In DNA, the CDR3 is TGTGCCAGCAGTTACGGGAGGGGGGCCACTGAAGCTTTCTTT. This encodes CASSYGRGATEAFF.

The V and J genes are TRBV7-6 and TRBJ2-5; D might be TRBD2 (6 bases). This CDR3 comprises 16 residues. The V gene's germline CDR1 is SGHVS and CDR2 FNYEAQ. Trimming removed 2 bases from V and 2 bases from J, with 15 bases in between. The CDR3 here is CASSLRSPGLQETQYF. As DNA, the CDR3 is TGTGCCAGCAGCTTAAGGTCTCCCGGACTACAAGAGACCCAGTACTTC.

V and J are TRBV5-1 and TRBJ1-5, with D possibly TRBD1 on 5 matching bases. V was trimmed by 2 bases and J by 6 bases, leaving 15 bases between them. The CDR3 is 15 residues long. The germline gives CDR1 SGHRS, CDR2 YFSETQ. The CDR3 region has the DNA TGCGCCAGCAGCTTTTTAGGGGAATCGGGTCAGCCCCAGCATTTT. This sequence encodes CASSFLGESGQPQHF.

This clonotype came up a few times. Germline is not matched at one junction end, which may reflect a read error. This chain connects TRBV7-7 to TRBJ2-5, with D unresolved. Germline V gives CDR1 SSHAT, CDR2 FNYEAQ (reference sequence). The CDR3 runs 14 residues. The CDR3 sequence is CASSLRSAEETQYF. The CDR3 nucleotides read TGTGCTAGCAGCTTAAGGTCCGCGGAAGAGACCCAGTACTTC.

This clonotype was counted only a few times. The chain links TRBV4-2 to TRBJ2-7; D perhaps matches TRBD1 (5 bases). Germline CDR1 LGHNA, CDR2 YNFKEQ. This CDR3 is built from 13 residues. The V end was cut by 4 bases, the J end by 3 bases, with 10 bases between. The CDR3 DNA follows: TGTGCCAGCAGCCCCTACCAGGGCTACGAGCAGTACTTC. It codes for CASSPYQGYEQYF.

This chain links TRBV7-9 with TRBJ2-2; TRBD2 might be the D (5 bases). Trimming shortened V by 4 bases and J by 6 bases, and 18 bases separated the two germline ends. The CDR3 consists of 16 residues. Germline CDR1 reads SEHNR; CDR2 reads FQNEAQ (reference sequence). This chain's CDR3 is CASSSLYGDGAGELFF. CDR3 bases: TGTGCCAGCAGCTCCCTTTACGGGGATGGTGCCGGGGAGCTGTTTTTT.

This clonotype was seen a few times. This rearrangement joins TRBV9 to TRBJ1-1; maybe TRBD1 (6 bases). Looked up from germline, CDR1 is SGDLS and CDR2 is YYNGEE. CDR3 length: 15 residues. Trimming left V 0 bases short and J 5 bases short, with 14 bases between. CDR3 nucleotide sequence: TGTGCCAGCAGCGTAGGTGGCAGGGGTATGACTGAAGCTTTCTTT. Translation gives CASSVGGRGMTEAFF.

This clonotype occurred a few times. The chain combines TRBV29-1 with TRBJ2-7; TRBD1 might be the D (6 bases). The CDR3 has 11 residues. V gave up 6 bases and J gave up 3 bases, with 9 bases separating them. In germline, CDR1 is SQVTM, CDR2 ANQGSEA. The CDR3 nucleotides are TGCAGCGTCATGGACAGCTACGAGCAGTACTTC. Its translation is CSVMDSYEQYF.

This chain links TRBV4-3 with TRBJ1-4, with TRBD1 matching over 8 bases. Germline V gene sequence: CDR1 LGHNA, CDR2 YSLEER. Trimming removed 0 bases from V and 5 bases from J; junction bases left unmatched: 5. The CDR3 is 16 amino acids. The chain's CDR3 is CASSQEPTGVNEKLFF. CDR3 DNA sequence: TGCGCCAGCAGCCAAGAGCCGACAGGGGTGAATGAAAAACTGTTTTTT.